This entry is about one T cell receptor beta chain. This sample was included in a study of blood T cell repertoires in COVID-19. Study in general: From T cells, B-cell-depleted T cells, or PBMCs came the material, which was cDNA or gDNA.

The trim removed 0 bases at V and 5 bases at J, leaving 6 bases unmatched. Germline loops: CDR1 PRHDT, CDR2 FYEKMQ (reference sequence). CDR3 length: 15 amino acids. Per the original methods: Researchers report that nucleated cell counts were estimated from reference gene primer amplification. Some clones are missing from TCRdb's copy, which holds only in-frame ones; the method was immunoSEQ multiplex PCR. The V and J calls and clone size come from that table; D and trimming were worked out from the DNA. The table shows roughly 200,000 clones, with about 89% occurring only once. The sequence was obtained from a middle-aged man with acute or convalescent COVID-19. V is TRBV13 and J is TRBJ2-7, with 8 bases lining up with TRBD1. Sample: peripheral blood. CDR3 loop: CASSLGSRTGNEQYF. CDR3 in DNA: TGTGCCAGCAGCTTAGGTTCGAGGACAGGGAACGAGCAGTACTTC.